One sample yielded the 23 T cell receptor beta chains listed below, sequenced in a study of read filtering for tumor transcriptome and immune sequencing. This library used roughly 430 ng RNA and molecular barcoded adaptors spanning alpha/delta and beta/gamma chains. TCRdb re-called the reads with MiXCR, one entry per CDR3 protein. This table has 130,000 or so distinct CDR3 sequences, approximately 13% appearing once. The material sequenced was a population of CD138-negative cells sorted from bone marrow. The receptors here all came from a donor at least 40 years old with multiple myeloma.

This clonotype was detected only a few times. V is TRBV20-1 and J is TRBJ2-3; 7 bases align to TRBD2. J lost 6 bases, V lost 0 bases, and 9 bases had no gene match. The CDR3 sequence is 15 residues long. The V gene's germline CDR1 is DFQATT and CDR2 SNEGSKA (reference sequence). For the CDR3, the DNA is TGCAGTGCTAGAGATGCGCGAGCCGGGGGGGATACGCAGTATTTT. It yields the protein CSARDARAGGDTQYF.

This clonotype turned up a few times. The chain combines TRBV10-3 with TRBJ2-1; 7 bases are shared with TRBD1. This CDR3 has 15 residues. Germline CDR1 ENHRY, CDR2 SYGVKD. Unmatched junction bases numbered 4, after V lost 5 bases and J lost 0 bases. In DNA, the CDR3 is TGTGCCATCAGTCACGGGACAGACTCCTACAATGAGCAGTTCTTC. The encoded protein is CAISHGTDSYNEQFF.

About this clonotype itself: It may be a read error: a sequence one base away is much more abundant. The chain is built from TRBV7-2 and TRBJ2-7; 8 bases map to TRBD2. CDR1 is SGHTA, CDR2 FQGNSA, per germline. The CDR3 sequence is 15 residues long. V trimming: 4 bases; J trimming: 7 bases; junction bases outside the gene matches: 12. CDR3 region: CASSYQTSAYNEQYF. For the CDR3, the DNA is TGTGCCAGCAGCTACCAGACTAGCGCGTACAATGAGCAGTACTTC.

This clonotype has only a few counts. The chain combines TRBV19 with TRBJ2-5, with D possibly TRBD2 on 5 matching bases. This CDR3 comprises 14 residues. Germline CDR1 reads LNHDA; CDR2 reads SQIVND (reference sequence). V was shortened by 4 bases and J by 2 bases, with 11 bases between the two germline ends. The CDR3 sequence is CASSTTGFQETQYF. CDR3 coding DNA: TGTGCCAGTAGTACAACGGGATTTCAAGAGACCCAGTACTTC. Combining the CDR3 with reference TRBV19 and TRBJ2-5 gives the whole variable domain DGGITQSPKYLFRKEGQNVTLSCEQNLNHDAMYWYRQDPGQGLRLIYYSQIVNDFQKGDIAEGYSVSREKKESFPLTVTSAQKNPTAFYLCASSTTGFQETQYFGPGTRLLVL.

This clonotype was found many times. This chain joins TRBV30 and TRBJ2-1; the D is unclear. CDR1 and CDR2 from the germline V gene are GTSNPN and SVGIG (reference sequence). The CDR3 contains 14 residues. Between the trimmed V and J ends, which lost 1 base and 1 base, there was a span of 8 bases. The CDR3 loop reads CAWSGAASYNEQFF. CDR3 sequence (DNA): TGTGCCTGGAGTGGGGCCGCATCCTACAATGAGCAGTTCTTC. The variable domain in full, completed from reference TRBV30 and TRBJ2-1, reads SQTIHQWPATLVQPVGSPLSLECTVEGTSNPNLYWYRQAAGRGLQLLFYSVGIGQISSEVPQNLSASRPQDRQFILSSKKLLLSDSGFYLCAWSGAASYNEQFFGPGTRLTVL.

This clonotype was seen ten or more times. The rearrangement links TRBV6-5 to TRBJ2-5; the D gene is possibly TRBD2 (6 bases). Germline V CDR1 and CDR2: MNHEY, SVGAGI. The CDR3 loop spans 15 amino acids. Trimming removed 7 bases at V and 4 bases at J, with 19 bases between. In nucleotides, the CDR3 is TGTGCCAGCACCCCGGGACTGGGGTTTATAGAGACCCAGTACTTC. Translating it yields CASTPGLGFIETQYF.

V and J are TRBV11-2 and TRBJ2-7; 9 bases match TRBD1. V was clipped by 5 bases and J by 2 bases; unmatched bases: 7. CDR1 and CDR2 (germline): SGHAT, FQNNGV. CDR3 size: 15 residues. The CDR3 DNA reads TGTGCCAGCAGCCTGGGGGACAGGGCACCCTACGAGCAGTACTTC. Translated: CASSLGDRAPYEQYF.

This clonotype was observed many times. V is TRBV20-1 and J is TRBJ2-6; 8 bases are shared with TRBD1. The length of the CDR3 is 17 residues. Trimming cost V 1 base and J 1 base; bases outside gene matches: 6. Germline-derived CDR1 and CDR2 are DFQATT and SNEGSKA (reference sequence). The DNA for the CDR3 is TGCAGTGCTAGAGCGGCAGGGGGCGTATCTGGGGCCAACGTCCTGACTTTC. Amino acid sequence: CSARAAGGVSGANVLTF.

The chain is built from TRBV12-3 or TRBV12-4 and TRBJ2-3, with D tentatively TRBD1 or TRBD2 (5 bases each). The CDR3 has 12 amino acids. The CDR3, as DNA: TGTGCTAGTGGTGAGGGGACAGATACGCAGTATTTT. This sequence encodes CASGEGTDTQYF.

This clonotype was detected ten times or more. The chain links TRBV11-2 to TRBJ2-7; D is unclear. The CDR3 runs 11 residues. Deletions cut 5 bases from V and 5 bases from J, with 7 bases between. Germline V gene lookup returns CDR1 SGHAT and CDR2 FQNNGV. The CDR3 DNA follows: TGTGCCAGCAGCCAAGTGGACGAGCAGTACTTC. Protein product: CASSQVDEQYF.

This clonotype was seen more than once but under ten times. Possible read error: a much larger clone is one base away. This CDR3 is missing its conserved last phenylalanine or tryptophan, likely due to a read error. The chain couples TRBV11-2 to TRBJ2-1; 8 bases are shared with TRBD2. Per the germline V gene, CDR1 is SGHAT and CDR2 is FQNNGV. Trimming took 7 bases from V and 1 from J; bases not matched to a gene: 15. The CDR3 loop spans 18 amino acids. Written as DNA, the CDR3 is TGTGCCAGCAACCTAAGGGCCGCGGGGGGACGTTCCTACAATGAGCAGTTCCTC. As protein: CASNLRAAGGRSYNEQFL.

This clonotype was detected once. Since the CDR3 does not end with the conserved phenylalanine or tryptophan, this likely comes from a read error. CDR3 DNA sequence: TGTGCCACCAGCGGGGGGACAGGGGGCGAGGATACGCAGTATCTT. Translating it yields CATSGGTGGEDTQYL. The gene calls are TRBV15 and TRBJ2-3, with 12 nucleotides matching TRBD1. The CDR3 has 15 amino acids. The V segment lost 5 bases and the J segment 6 bases; nucleotides outside the gene matches: 6. Germline V gives CDR1 LNHNV, CDR2 YYDKDF (reference sequence).

As for this clonotype: Since a much larger clone is just one base distant, this may be a read error. The V gene is TRBV20-1, the J gene TRBJ2-3; 10 nucleotides agree with TRBD2. The trim removed 6 bases at V and 0 bases at J, leaving 6 bases unmatched. CDR3 length: 15 amino acids. CDR1 is DFQATT and CDR2 is SNEGSKA in the germline V gene (reference sequence). CDR3 nucleotide sequence: TGCAGTGCAAGAAAACTAGCGGGAAGCACAGATACGCAGTATTTT. Its translation: CSARKLAGSTDTQYF.

This clonotype has more than one count but fewer than ten. One base away lies a much larger clone, so this may be a sequencing read error. No conserved phenylalanine or tryptophan ends this CDR3, so it is likely a read error. This sequence joins TRBV29-1 and TRBJ2-3, with D perhaps TRBD1 (5 bases). The length of the CDR3 is 13 residues. Trimming removed 6 bases at V and 3 bases at J, with 13 bases between. The germline CDR1 and CDR2 sequences are SQVTM and ANQGSEA. As DNA, the CDR3 is TGCAGCGTCCACCCTAGACAGACAGATACGCAGTATCTT. Its protein is CSVHPRQTDTQYL.

This clonotype showed up many times. The J gene is TRBJ2-3, the V gene TRBV4-3; D is perhaps TRBD2 (6 bases). CDR3 size: 16 residues. V was cut by 1 base and J by 2 bases, with 13 bases left in between. Germline CDR1 is LGHNA and CDR2 is YSLEER. CDR3 residues: CASSQGFSGITDTQYF. The DNA of the CDR3 is TGCGCCAGCAGCCAAGGTTTTAGCGGAATCACAGATACGCAGTATTTT.

The table lists this clonotype with a few counts. V is TRBV7-2 and J is TRBJ2-5; 11 positions match TRBD2. Trimming removed 5 bases from V and 4 bases from J; junction bases left unmatched: 12. The CDR3 is 17 amino acids. Germline CDR1 is SGHTA and CDR2 is FQGNSA. CDR3 sequence reads: CASSPAGLAGGVETQYF. The CDR3 DNA sequence: TGTGCCAGCAGCCCGGCGGGGCTAGCGGGAGGAGTAGAGACCCAGTACTTC.

There are a few counts of this clonotype. The chain employs TRBV7-9 and TRBJ2-5; D possibly corresponds to TRBD2 (5 bases). Germline loops: CDR1 SEHNR, CDR2 FQNEAQ (reference sequence). This CDR3 spans 14 amino acids. V shed 2 bases and J shed 5 bases, with 12 bases lying between them. The CDR3 DNA reads TGTGCCAGCAGCTTAAGCGCAGGAGGCGAGACCCAGTACTTC. Translating gives CASSLSAGGETQYF.

In regard to this clonotype: A much larger clone sits a single nucleotide away, making a read error possible. This chain uses TRBV7-3 with TRBJ2-1, with TRBD2 matching 9 bases. The CDR3 is 15 residues long. Germline-derived CDR1 and CDR2 are SGHTA and FQGTGA. The CDR3 spells CASGLVAGATGEQFF. DNA for the CDR3: TGTGCCAGCGGCTTAGTAGCGGGAGCGACTGGTGAGCAGTTCTTC.

This clonotype was detected ten times or more. The rearrangement joins TRBV7-9 to TRBJ2-7; D is unresolved. V lost 4 bases, J lost 4 bases, and 11 bases lay in between. From germline, CDR1 is SEHNR and CDR2 FQNEAQ (reference sequence). The CDR3 is 13 amino acids. In DNA form, the CDR3 reads TGTGCCAGCAGCTCGGGTCTTAGGTACGAGCAGTACTTC. Translated: CASSSGLRYEQYF. The full variable domain, its missing parts supplied by reference TRBV7-9 and TRBJ2-7, is DTGVSQNPRHKITKRGQNVTFRCDPISEHNRLYWYRQTLGQGPEFLTYFQNEAQLEKSRLLSDRFSAERPKGSFSTLEIQRTEQGDSAMYLCASSSGLRYEQYFGPGTRLTVT.

As regards this clonotype: Only one base separates this from a far larger clonotype, so it likely reflects a read error. V is TRBV6-5 and J is TRBJ1-1; a possible D gene is TRBD1 (5 bases). CDR1 is MNHEY and CDR2 is SVGAGI in the germline V gene. This CDR3 spans 15 amino acids. The CDR3 loop is CASSYSAVGGTEASF. CDR3 nucleotides: TGTGCCAGCAGTTACTCGGCGGTGGGGGGAACTGAAGCTTCCTTT.

This clonotype showed up many times. The chain is built from TRBV30 and TRBJ2-1, with D tentatively TRBD2 (5 bases). The CDR3 spans 16 residues. The germline V gene encodes CDR1 GTSNPN and CDR2 SVGIG (reference sequence). The ends were cut back, 2 bases at V and 0 bases at J, with 14 bases in the middle. CDR3 region: CAWSTRTGSSYNEQFF. For the CDR3, the DNA is TGTGCCTGGAGTACCCGGACGGGGAGCTCCTACAATGAGCAGTTCTTC.

This clonotype was seen more than once but under ten times. This may come from a read error, since a much larger clone is one base off. The chain links TRBV4-1 to TRBJ2-1; 7 bases agree with TRBD2. Germline trimming cut 4 bases from V and 4 bases from J; bases unmatched to any gene: 7. The CDR3 contains 15 residues. Germline V CDR1 and CDR2: MGHRA, YSYEKL. As DNA, the CDR3 is TGCGCCAGCAGCCGAATCGGGGGGTCATACAATGAGCAGTTCTTC. Residues: CASSRIGGSYNEQFF.

This clonotype was seen many times. J is TRBJ2-3 and V is TRBV7-2; 9 positions match TRBD2. CDR1 is SGHTA and CDR2 is FQGNSA in the germline V gene. The CDR3 is made up of 16 amino acids. The V gene end was trimmed by 11 bases and the J gene end by 5 bases; junction bases not matched to a gene: 17. The CDR3 reads CAGTPGASGKLDTQYF. CDR3 nucleotide sequence: TGTGCCGGCACCCCGGGGGCTAGCGGGAAATTAGATACGCAGTATTTT.